This entry concerns a single T cell receptor beta chain. Its antigen is as yet unknown. These data come from a study of T cells expressing NK-cell markers. Study-level findings and limits: These clonotypes additionally ranked first within the CD3+CD56-NKG2C+ fraction of a few donors. In a group of 5 or 6 donors, dominant NKG2C+ clonotypes represented 1.0-7.0% of CD8+ T cells.

Reprocessing the 5' RACE reads, TCRdb reports a single entry for every CDR3 protein and omits DNA. The sample holds about 260,000 distinct CDR3 sequences. There are 14 residues in the CDR3. Germline V gene data show CDR1 as LGHNA and CDR2 as YSLEER. J is TRBJ2-5 and V is TRBV4-3; the TCRdb D gene call, TRBD2, has no DNA to confirm it. The sample was blood T cells: a sorted CD56 or NKG2C T cell subset, CD4+ or CD8+ T cells, or bulk PBMC T cells (not recorded which). This sequence was found in a man younger than 30 in good health. This chain's CDR3 is CASSRGRTLETQYF.